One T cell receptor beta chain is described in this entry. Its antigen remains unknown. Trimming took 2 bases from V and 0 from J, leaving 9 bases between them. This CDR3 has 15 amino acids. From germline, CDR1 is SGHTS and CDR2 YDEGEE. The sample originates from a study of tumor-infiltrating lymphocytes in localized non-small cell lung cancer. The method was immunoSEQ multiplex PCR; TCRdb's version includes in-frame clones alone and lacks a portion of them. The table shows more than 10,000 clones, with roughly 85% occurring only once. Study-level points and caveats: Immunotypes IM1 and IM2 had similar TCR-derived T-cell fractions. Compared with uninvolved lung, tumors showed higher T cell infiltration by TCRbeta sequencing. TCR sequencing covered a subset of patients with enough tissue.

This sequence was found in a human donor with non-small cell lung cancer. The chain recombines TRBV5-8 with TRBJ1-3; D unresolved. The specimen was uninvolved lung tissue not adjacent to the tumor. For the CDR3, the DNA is TGTGCCAGCAGCTTCTCTGGGTTCTCTGGAAACACCATATATTTT. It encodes CASSFSGFSGNTIYF. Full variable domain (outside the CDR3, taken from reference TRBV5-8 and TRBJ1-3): EAGVTQSPTHLIKTRGQQATLRCSPISGHTSVYWYQQALGLGLQFLLWYDEGEERNRGNFPPRFSGRQFPNYSSELNVNALELEDSALYLCASSFSGFSGNTIYFGEGSWLTVV.